This TCR beta chain was recorded in a study of T cell changes during pregnancy in multiple sclerosis. Here immunoSEQ multiplex PCR was the method, and the copy in TCRdb shows in-frame clones only, minus some. Altogether about 41,000 clones are present, roughly 90% being singletons, with the ten largest covering 6.5% to 9%. The length of the CDR3 is 16 residues. Trimming took 4 bases from V and 3 from J; bases not matched to a gene: 7. Germline CDR1 reads MNHNS; CDR2 reads SASEGT. The rearrangement uses TRBV6-1 and TRBJ1-2; TRBD1 aligns across 11 bases. The specimen comprised CD8+ T cells from peripheral blood mononuclear cells, sampled in the third trimester of pregnancy. The source is a female donor with multiple sclerosis, enrolled in a pregnancy study. Here the CDR3 reads CASSVLPGQGDYGYTF. CDR3 in DNA: TGTGCCAGCAGTGTGTTGCCGGGACAGGGGGACTATGGCTACACCTTC.